The present TCR beta chain was sequenced within a study of Ad26.COV2.S vaccination and SARS-CoV-2 variants. Treatment given: 19 received Ad26.COV2.S at low or high dose, single or two shots; roughly 5 received placebo; per-sample allocation not given. Specimens were obtained on day 63 following the first vaccine or placebo injection. Donor was an adult aged 18-55 years in Boston. Vaccination used an Ad26 vector expressing Wuhan-strain SARS-CoV-2 spike. Assay: immunoSEQ multiplex PCR; the TCRdb copy retains only in-frame clones and omits some. The top ten clones hold approximately 1.6% of a sample with 440,000 or so clones, over 80% of them seen once. V was clipped by 4 bases and J by 0 bases, with 14 bases between them. Germline V lookup: CDR1 MNHEY, CDR2 SVGAGI. This CDR3 comprises 16 residues.

Here the sequenced sample was peripheral blood, taken in a trial of Ad26.COV2.S vaccine versus placebo. This chain connects TRBV6-5 to TRBJ2-3; the D call may be TRBD1 or TRBD2 (5 bases each). The sequence derives from a person between 18 and 65 years old who received the Ad26.COV2.S COVID-19 vaccine or a placebo. CDR3 in amino acids: CASSLKGPSSTDTQYF. The CDR3 nucleotides are TGTGCCAGCAGTTTGAAGGGACCTTCTAGCACAGATACGCAGTATTTT.